These T cell receptor beta chains were read from a single sample in a study of blood T cells in healthy people across ages. TCRdb analysed the 5' RACE reads with MiXCR anew, one entry per CDR3 protein. This table has roughly 1.5 million distinct CDR3 sequences, roughly 43% appearing once. The source material was blood. The receptor set was obtained from a woman aged 18-29 years in good health. CDR3s include the opening cysteine and the closing phenylalanine or tryptophan. A D gene is named only where the DNA matches it firmly. Expanded clones are given a class, and other clones once, few, many or no size at all.

d_call	v_call	j_call	clone_size	cdr3_nt	cdr3_aa
TRBD1	TRBV28	TRBJ2-7	.	TGTGCCAGCAGTTTAAAGGGACAGGGGAAGTGGGACTACGAGCAGTACTTC	CASSLKGQGKWDYEQYF
TRBD1	TRBV27	TRBJ2-3	many	TGTGCCAGCAGTTTGGACAGGTATACAGATACGCAGTATTTT	CASSLDRYTDTQYF
TRBD2	TRBV5-1	TRBJ2-5	few	TGCGCCAGCAGCTTGGGAGGACTAGCGGGAACAGAGACCCAGTACTTC	CASSLGGLAGTETQYF
.	TRBV11-2	TRBJ2-1	.	TGTGCCAGCAGCCCCCCGGGGGGCACCTCCCTCAATGAGCAGTTCTTC	CASSPPGGTSLNEQFF
.	TRBV6-5	TRBJ2-5	once	TGTGCCAGCAGTCCCCCCTCATCTACCAATGAGCAGTACTTC	CASSPPSSTNEQYF
.	TRBV20-1	TRBJ2-1	.	TGCAGTGCTTCGACAGATGCCTACAATGAGCAGTTCTTC	CSASTDAYNEQFF
.	TRBV10-3	TRBJ1-6	.	TGTGCCATCAGGGACTATACAGGACAGCATAATTCACCCCTCCACTTT	CAIRDYTGQHNSPLHF
.	TRBV7-2	TRBJ2-3	.	TGTGCCAGCAGCCGGTACTCAACAGATACGCAGTATTTT	CASSRYSTDTQYF
TRBD1	TRBV20-1	TRBJ1-5	.	TGCAGTGCTAGTGCGGACAGGGGGTACAAGCAGCCCCAGCATTTT	CSASADRGYKQPQHF
.	TRBV20-1	TRBJ1-4	.	TGCAGTGCTAGAGATATGTCTGATGAAAAACTGTTTTTT	CSARDMSDEKLFF
.	TRBV9	TRBJ1-2	.	TGTGCCAGCAGCGGCTCCGCTGAGGGCTGCACCTTC	CASSGSAEGCTF
.	TRBV7-6	TRBJ1-1	.	TGTGCCAGCAGCGACCATAGCATGAACACTGAAGCTTTCTTT	CASSDHSMNTEAFF
.	TRBV4-3	TRBJ2-5	.	TGCGCCAGCAGCCAAGAACTGGCGCCTCCGTGGGAGACCCAGTACTTC	CASSQELAPPWETQYF
TRBD2	TRBV5-1	TRBJ2-7	few	TGCGCCAGCAGCCCCCTGACTAGCGGGAGCTCCTACGAGCAGTACTTC	CASSPLTSGSSYEQYF
TRBD1	TRBV6-1	TRBJ2-7	.	TGTGCCAGCAGTGAAGAGACAGGGTACGAGCAGTACTTC	CASSEETGYEQYF
TRBD2	TRBV20-1	TRBJ2-1	few	TGCAGTGCTAGGACGGCTAGCGGGGGGAGCTACAATGAGCAGTTCTTC	CSARTASGGSYNEQFF
TRBD1	TRBV7-9	TRBJ2-1	few	TGTGCCAGCAGCGCAGGGGGCGGAACTGAGCAGTTCTTC	CASSAGGGTEQFF
.	TRBV4-3	TRBJ2-7	few	TGCGCCAGCAGCCAAGATCGGGGACCCTACAATGAGCAGTACTTC	CASSQDRGPYNEQYF
TRBD2	TRBV20-1	TRBJ2-1	.	TGCAGTTCCCGACTAGCGGCCACCAATGAGCAGTTCTTC	CSSRLAATNEQFF
.	TRBV24-1	TRBJ2-1	few	TGTGCCACCAGTGCCGCGGACGGGAGCTCCTACAATGAGCAGTTCTTC	CATSAADGSSYNEQFF